This TCR beta chain was recorded in a study of OX40 agonist ivuxolimab in advanced cancers. Study-level information: Each dose-escalation patient presented with hepatocellular carcinoma, melanoma, renal cell or head and neck cancer. Of mixed ages from about 23 to 85 and averaging about 65 years, the group was almost 85% male. Partial responses were seen in three patients, one with hepatocellular carcinoma and two with cutaneous melanoma. Findings and limits, study-wide: Dosing at 0.1 to 3.0 mg/kg was accompanied by clonal expansion of CD4+ and CD8+ blood T cells by week 6.

A word on this clone: What it binds is unknown.

Sequencing used immunoSEQ multiplex PCR; TCRdb keeps in-frame clones, though not all of them. Seen here are 100,000 to 150,000 clones, 92% observed once, and the top ten hold under 0.95%. Germline V gene sequence: CDR1 SGHAT, CDR2 FQDESV (reference sequence). V lost 4 bases and J lost 2, with 8 bases in between. The length of the CDR3 is 13 residues. The sequencing here drew on CD4+ or CD8+ T cells sorted from blood, taken in a trial of the OX40 agonist ivuxolimab. The rearrangement links TRBV11-1 to TRBJ1-2; no firm D call. This receptor was identified in an adult with an advanced solid tumor such as melanoma, head and neck, liver or kidney cancer. The CDR3 coding sequence is TGTGCCAGCAGCTCGACGGAAAACTATGGCTACACCTTC. It codes for CASSSTENYGYTF.